The clone carrying this T cell receptor (beta chain) has only one observation. This specimen belongs to a study of OX40 agonist ivuxolimab in advanced cancers. There are 14 residues in the CDR3. The V end lost 6 bases, the J end lost 1 base, and 9 bases lay between the germline ends. From germline, CDR1 is MNHNY and CDR2 SVGAGI (reference sequence). TCRdb's copy holds only in-frame clones and misses some; the assay was immunoSEQ multiplex PCR. In the table there are roughly 92,000 clones, nearly 90% of which are singletons. Specimen: CD4+ or CD8+ T cells sorted from blood, collected in a trial of the OX40 agonist ivuxolimab. This TCR was recovered from an adult with an advanced solid tumor such as melanoma, head and neck, liver or kidney cancer. The gene calls are TRBV6-6 and TRBJ2-2; D uncertain. The CDR3 nucleotides are TGTGCCAGCAGACTGACACTGAACACCGGGGAGCTGTTTTTT. Its translation is CASRLTLNTGELFF.